The 6 T cell receptor beta chains below come from one sample, sequenced in a study of PD-L1 blockade in urothelial cancer. Sequencing used immunoSEQ multiplex PCR; TCRdb keeps in-frame clones, though not all of them. The sample shows tens of thousands of clones, roughly nine tenths of them seen only once. Sequenced material: PBMCs, taken around atezolizumab (anti-PD-L1) treatment. The receptors shown here come from a man aged 55 to 69 with urothelial cancer.

Here the CDR3 reads CASSSGGQGYDGYTF. The DNA of the CDR3 is TGTGCCAGCAGTTCAGGAGGACAGGGGTATGATGGCTACACCTTC. V usage is TRBV6-1 and J usage is TRBJ1-2; 9 bases align to TRBD1. CDR3 length equals 15 residues. Germline V gene data show CDR1 as MNHNS and CDR2 as SASEGT. V dropped 5 bases and J dropped 6; count of bases not matched to a gene: 10.

The chain carries TRBV11-2 and TRBJ2-7, with 7 bases fitting TRBD1. J was trimmed by 7 bases and V by 1 base; bases with no gene match: 13. Germline CDR1 and CDR2: SGHAT and FQNNGV. The CDR3 extends over 16 amino acids. The CDR3: CASSLVRLAGGGEQYF. For the CDR3, the DNA is TGTGCCAGCAGCTTAGTCAGGCTGGCAGGGGGTGGGGAGCAGTACTTC.

The chain couples TRBV11-1 to TRBJ2-3; D is unresolved. The V gene lost 2 bases and the J gene lost 4 bases, with 16 bases spanning the gap. The CDR3 length is 16 residues. The germline V gene encodes CDR1 SGHAT and CDR2 FQDESV (reference sequence). DNA for the CDR3: TGTGCCAGCAGCTTAAGAATGACTTCTGGCGCAGATACGCAGTATTTT. This codes for CASSLRMTSGADTQYF.

This chain uses TRBV13 with TRBJ1-5; D perhaps matches TRBD1 (6 bases). This CDR3 is built from 17 residues. Trimming pared 3 bases from V and 4 bases from J, leaving 19 bases between. Germline loops: CDR1 PRHDT, CDR2 FYEKMQ (reference sequence). CDR3 loop: CASSLGNTGQGNQPQHF. DNA for the CDR3: TGTGCCAGCAGCTTGGGGAATACTGGCCAGGGGAATCAGCCCCAGCATTTT.

J is TRBJ2-4 and V is TRBV20-1; D perhaps matches TRBD2 (6 bases). V was shortened by 3 bases and J by 8 bases, with 8 bases between the two germline ends. Germline V gene sequence: CDR1 DFQATT, CDR2 SNEGSKA (reference sequence). The CDR3 contains 11 residues. The CDR3 coding sequence is TGCAGTGCTAGCCGCGGGGACATTCAGTACTTC. It codes for CSASRGDIQYF.

The gene calls are TRBV6-5 and TRBJ1-4; D gene ambiguous. The ends were cut back, 0 bases at V and 4 bases at J, with 6 bases in the middle. There are 14 residues in the CDR3. CDR1 and CDR2 from the germline V gene are MNHEY and SVGAGI. This chain's CDR3 is CASSYSASNEKLFF. CDR3 bases: TGTGCCAGCAGTTACTCGGCCAGTAATGAAAAACTGTTTTTT.